This record concerns one T cell receptor beta chain sequence. Germline V CDR1 and CDR2: SGDLS, YYNGEE. Trimming took 0 bases from V and 2 from J, leaving 9 bases between them. The CDR3 has 14 amino acids. The data derive from a study of CD8+ T cells in alopecia areata. Background on the study: Treated patients were dosed with oral tofacitinib, taking 5 to 10 mg twice daily.

Treatment noted: oral pan-JAK inhibitor, 5-10 mg twice daily. Sequencing templates came from extracted RNA that was reverse transcribed into cDNA. Sequencing was performed with immunoSEQ multiplex PCR; in TCRdb, only in-frame clones are kept and a portion is missing. Of some 88,000 clones listed, about 40% are singletons. This material consisted of CD8+ T cells sorted from blood, taken at week 24, from a patient treated with tofacitinib. The rearrangement joins TRBV9 to TRBJ2-7, with a possible D match to TRBD1 (6 bases). The clonotype comes from a human donor with alopecia areata. CDR3 bases: TGTGCCAGCAGCGTAGGAGGGGGTACCTACGAGCAGTACTTC. It encodes CASSVGGGTYEQYF. Full variable domain (remainder filled in from reference TRBV9 and TRBJ2-7): DSGVTQTPKHLITATGQRVTLRCSPRSGDLSVYWYQQSLDQGLQFLIQYYNGEERAKGNILERFSAQQFPDLHSELNLSSLELGDSALYFCASSVGGGTYEQYFGPGTRLTVT.